This TCR beta chain was obtained from a study of T and B cells in COVID-19 patients. TRB rearrangements were amplified by multiplex PCR with BIOMED2 TRB-A/B primers. TCRdb reanalysed the multiplex PCR reads using MiXCR and keeps one entry per CDR3 protein. In the table there are 7,000 to 9,000 distinct CDR3 sequences, 30% to 45% of which are singletons. From blood, about 250-500 ng of genomic DNA served as TRB template. The CDR3 consists of 16 residues. Germline assignment: CDR1 GTSNPN and CDR2 SVGIG (reference sequence). The V and J ends lost 6 bases and 0 bases respectively, with 18 bases between them.

The source material was blood. The receptor comes from a human donor with active COVID-19. The rearrangement joins TRBV30 to TRBJ1-3; no clear D. DNA of the CDR3: TGTGCCTGCTCGATATCGCGGAGGAGCTCTGGAAACACCATATATTTT. This translates into CACSISRRSSGNTIYF.